This TCR beta chain was sequenced during a study of shared clonotypes between healthy human individuals. All donors qualified as healthy HIV-negative adults and had experienced no recent acute infections or vaccinations. The study, taken as a whole, reports: Naive subsets, compared against memory subsets, generally had larger estimated richness values. Among donors, the sharing of clonotypes was expected to be influenced by sequencing depth.

Data came from immunoSEQ multiplex PCR; TCRdb stores just in-frame clones and leaves some out. There are under 1,100,000 clones in the sample; 78% occur only once, and 0.5% to 0.65% lies in the top ten. The V gene lost 4 bases and the J gene lost 9 bases, with 28 bases spanning the gap. The CDR3 sequence is 17 residues long. CDR1 is SGHNT and CDR2 is YYREEE in the germline V gene (reference sequence). A word on this clone: Its antigen remains unknown.

Sequences were obtained from memory CD4+ T cells from PBMCs. Documented subset: CD45RA-negative fraction. V is TRBV5-4 and J is TRBJ1-2, with D tentatively TRBD1 (6 bases). The clonotype was recovered from a man younger than 35 in good health. Some clones in this sample may be carry-over from other donors' samples. The CDR3 protein is CASSDRSQPLSLPSYTF. CDR3 bases: TGTGCCAGCAGCGACAGGTCACAACCCCTGAGCCTGCCTAGCTACACCTTC.